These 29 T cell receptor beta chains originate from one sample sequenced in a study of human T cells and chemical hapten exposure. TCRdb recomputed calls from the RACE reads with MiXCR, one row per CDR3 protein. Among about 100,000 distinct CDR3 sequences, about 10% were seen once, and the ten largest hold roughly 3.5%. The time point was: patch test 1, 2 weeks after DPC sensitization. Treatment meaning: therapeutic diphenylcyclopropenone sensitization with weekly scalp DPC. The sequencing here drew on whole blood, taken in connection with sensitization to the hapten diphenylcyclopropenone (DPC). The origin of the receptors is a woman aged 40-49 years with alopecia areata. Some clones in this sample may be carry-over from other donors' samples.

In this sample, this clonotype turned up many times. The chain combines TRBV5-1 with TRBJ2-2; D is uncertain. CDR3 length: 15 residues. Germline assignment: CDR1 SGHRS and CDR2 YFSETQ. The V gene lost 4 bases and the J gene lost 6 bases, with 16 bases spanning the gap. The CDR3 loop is CASSPDPRNSGELFF. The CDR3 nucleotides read TGCGCCAGCAGCCCAGATCCGCGTAATTCCGGGGAGCTGTTTTTT.

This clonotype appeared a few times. The CDR3 sequence is CASSSPVADNEQFF. The CDR3 DNA is TGTGCCAGCTCATCTCCTGTAGCGGACAATGAGCAGTTCTTC. The chain couples TRBV18 to TRBJ2-1; D perhaps matches TRBD2 (6 bases). Germline V lookup: CDR1 KGHSH, CDR2 LQKENI. Trimming removed 5 bases from V and 5 bases from J, with 13 bases in between. The CDR3 is made up of 14 amino acids.

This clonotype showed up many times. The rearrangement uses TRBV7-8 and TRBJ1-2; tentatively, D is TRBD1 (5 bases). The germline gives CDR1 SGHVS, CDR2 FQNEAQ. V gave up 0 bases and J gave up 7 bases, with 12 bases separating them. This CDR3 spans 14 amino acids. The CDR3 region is CASSLAAGQSGYTF. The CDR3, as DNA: TGTGCCAGCAGCTTAGCGGCAGGGCAAAGTGGCTACACCTTC.

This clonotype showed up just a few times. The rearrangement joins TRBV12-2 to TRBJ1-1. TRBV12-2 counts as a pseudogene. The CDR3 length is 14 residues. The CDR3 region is CASRRDCLRGEAFF. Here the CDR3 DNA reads TGTGCAAGTCGACGAGACTGCTTAAGAGGCGAAGCTTTCTTT.

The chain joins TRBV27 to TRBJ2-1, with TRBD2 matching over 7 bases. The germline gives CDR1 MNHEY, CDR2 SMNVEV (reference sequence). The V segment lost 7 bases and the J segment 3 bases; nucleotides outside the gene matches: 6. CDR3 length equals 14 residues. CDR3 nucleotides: TGTGCCAGCACCATGGGGGGGGTCTACAATGAGCAGTTCTTC. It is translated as CASTMGGVYNEQFF.

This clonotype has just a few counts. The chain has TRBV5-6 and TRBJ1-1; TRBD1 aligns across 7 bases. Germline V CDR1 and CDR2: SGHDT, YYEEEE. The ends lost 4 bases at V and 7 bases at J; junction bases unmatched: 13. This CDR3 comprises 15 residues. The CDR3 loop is CASSPDLGAGGEAFF. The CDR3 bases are TGTGCCAGCAGCCCCGATCTGGGCGCAGGGGGTGAAGCTTTCTTT.

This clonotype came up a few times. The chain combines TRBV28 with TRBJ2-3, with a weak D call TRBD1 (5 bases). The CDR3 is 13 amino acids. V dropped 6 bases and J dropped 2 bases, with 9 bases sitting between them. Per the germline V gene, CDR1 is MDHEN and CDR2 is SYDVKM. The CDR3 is CASSRVSTDTQYF. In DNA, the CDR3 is TGTGCCAGCAGCAGGGTCTCCACAGATACGCAGTATTTT.

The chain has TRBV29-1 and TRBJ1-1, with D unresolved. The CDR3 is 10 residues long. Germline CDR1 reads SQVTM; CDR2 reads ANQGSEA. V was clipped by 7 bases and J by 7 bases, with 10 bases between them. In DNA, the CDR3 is TGCAGCGCGGGGAAGAGTGAAGCTTTCTTT. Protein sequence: CSAGKSEAFF.

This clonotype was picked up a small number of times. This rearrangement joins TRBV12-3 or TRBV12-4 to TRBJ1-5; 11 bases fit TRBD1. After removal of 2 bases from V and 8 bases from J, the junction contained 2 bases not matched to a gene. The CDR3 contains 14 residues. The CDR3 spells CASSLRTGGEPQHF. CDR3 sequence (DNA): TGTGCCAGCAGTTTAAGGACAGGGGGCGAGCCCCAGCATTTT.

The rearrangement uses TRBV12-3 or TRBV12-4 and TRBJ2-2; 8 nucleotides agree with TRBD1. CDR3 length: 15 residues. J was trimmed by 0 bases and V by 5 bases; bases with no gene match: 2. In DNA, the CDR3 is TGTGCCAGCAGTCCGGGACAGGCGAACACCGGGGAGCTGTTTTTT. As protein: CASSPGQANTGELFF.

The DNA for the CDR3 is TGTGCCTGGAGTCTGGGGGACACCATATATTTT. Translating it yields CAWSLGDTIYF. The chain links TRBV30 to TRBJ1-3; D is possibly TRBD1 (5 bases). Per germline, CDR1 GTSNPN and CDR2 SVGIG (reference sequence). This CDR3 contains 11 residues. The V end was cut by 2 bases, the J end by 8 bases, with 7 bases between.

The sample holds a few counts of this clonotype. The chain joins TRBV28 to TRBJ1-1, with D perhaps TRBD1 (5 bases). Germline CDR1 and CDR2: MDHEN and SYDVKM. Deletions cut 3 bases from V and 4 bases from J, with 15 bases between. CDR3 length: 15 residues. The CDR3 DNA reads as TGTGCCAGCAGTTTTGGAGGGGCGCAGGCCACTGAAGCTTTCTTT. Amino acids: CASSFGGAQATEAFF.

The CDR3, as DNA: TGCAGCGGCACGCCCGGAGGCCTTGGGAACGAGCAGTACTTC. Translated: CSGTPGGLGNEQYF. The V gene is TRBV29-1, the J gene TRBJ2-7; D may be TRBD2 (5 bases). This CDR3 comprises 14 residues. V was clipped by 7 bases and J by 5 bases, with 21 bases between them. The germline CDR1 and CDR2 sequences are SQVTM and ANQGSEA.

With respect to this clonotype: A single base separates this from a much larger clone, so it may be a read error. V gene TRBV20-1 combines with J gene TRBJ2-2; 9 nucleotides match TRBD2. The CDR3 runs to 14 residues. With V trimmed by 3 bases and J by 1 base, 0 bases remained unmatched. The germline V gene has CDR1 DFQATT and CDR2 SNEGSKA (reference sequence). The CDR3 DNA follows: TGCAGTGCTAGGACTAGCGGGAACACCGGGGAGCTGTTTTTT. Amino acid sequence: CSARTSGNTGELFF.

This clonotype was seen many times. Here the CDR3 reads CASSRAPQETQYF. The DNA of the CDR3 is TGTGCCAGCAGCCGGGCCCCCCAAGAGACCCAGTACTTC. The rearrangement uses TRBV6-5 and TRBJ2-5, with D unclear. V gave up 6 bases and J gave up 1 base, with 9 bases separating them. The germline gives CDR1 MNHEY, CDR2 SVGAGI. CDR3 length: 13 amino acids.

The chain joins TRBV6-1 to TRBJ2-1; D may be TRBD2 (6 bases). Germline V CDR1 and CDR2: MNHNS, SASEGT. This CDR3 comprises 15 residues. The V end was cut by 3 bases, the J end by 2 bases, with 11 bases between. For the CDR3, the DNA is TGTGCCAGCAGTGACGGGACTCGAGCCTACAATGAGCAGTTCTTC. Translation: CASSDGTRAYNEQFF.

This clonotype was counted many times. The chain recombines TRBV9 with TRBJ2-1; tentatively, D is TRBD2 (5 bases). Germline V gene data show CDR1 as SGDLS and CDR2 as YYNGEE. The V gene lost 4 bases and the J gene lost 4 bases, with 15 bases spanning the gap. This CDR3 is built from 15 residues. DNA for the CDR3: TGTGCCAGCAGCCAAAGCGGTAGTTTGTACAATGAGCAGTTCTTC. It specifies CASSQSGSLYNEQFF. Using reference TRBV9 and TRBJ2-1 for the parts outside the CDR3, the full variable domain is DSGVTQTPKHLITATGQRVTLRCSPRSGDLSVYWYQQSLDQGLQFLIQYYNGEERAKGNILERFSAQQFPDLHSELNLSSLELGDSALYFCASSQSGSLYNEQFFGPGTRLTVL.

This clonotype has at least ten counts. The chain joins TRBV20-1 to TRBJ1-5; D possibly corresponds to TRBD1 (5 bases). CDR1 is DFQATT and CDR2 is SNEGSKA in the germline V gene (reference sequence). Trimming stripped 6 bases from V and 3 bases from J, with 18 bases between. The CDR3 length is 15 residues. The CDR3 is CSALSQGRLNQPQHF. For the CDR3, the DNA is TGCAGTGCCCTGTCCCAGGGCAGACTCAATCAGCCCCAGCATTTT.

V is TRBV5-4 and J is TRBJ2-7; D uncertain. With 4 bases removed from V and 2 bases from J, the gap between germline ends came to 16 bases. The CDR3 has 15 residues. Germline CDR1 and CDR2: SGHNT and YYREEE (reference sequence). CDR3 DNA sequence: TGTGCCAGCAGCCCCACGGGTTTCGGTGCCTACGAGCAGTACTTC. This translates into CASSPTGFGAYEQYF. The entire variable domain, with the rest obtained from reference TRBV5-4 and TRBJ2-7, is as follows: ETGVTQSPTHLIKTRGQQVTLRCSSQSGHNTVSWYQQALGQGPQFIFQYYREEENGRGNFPPRFSGLQFPNYSSELNVNALELDDSALYLCASSPTGFGAYEQYFGPGTRLTVT.

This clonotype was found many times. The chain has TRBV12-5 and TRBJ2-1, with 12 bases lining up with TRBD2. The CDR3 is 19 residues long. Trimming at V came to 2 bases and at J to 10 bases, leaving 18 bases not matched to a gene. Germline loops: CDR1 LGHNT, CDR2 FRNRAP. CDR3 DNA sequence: TGTGCTAGTGGTTTGCTAGCTAGCGGGAGGGCCGGAGGGATAGCCGAGCAGTTCTTC. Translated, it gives CASGLLASGRAGGIAEQFF.

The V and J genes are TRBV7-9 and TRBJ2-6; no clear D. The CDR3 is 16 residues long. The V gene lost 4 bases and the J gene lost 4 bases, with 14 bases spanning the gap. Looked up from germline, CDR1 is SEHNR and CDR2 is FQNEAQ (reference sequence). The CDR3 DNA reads TGTGCCAGCAGCTCCGGTGGCCGGAGAGGGGCCAACGTCCTGACTTTC. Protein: CASSSGGRRGANVLTF.

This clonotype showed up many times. The CDR3 reads CATSRDPGTAYEQYF. The CDR3 nucleotides read TGTGCCACCAGCAGAGATCCCGGGACAGCCTACGAGCAGTACTTC. The rearrangement links TRBV15 to TRBJ2-7, with 7 positions matching TRBD1. The V segment lost 0 bases and the J segment 2 bases; nucleotides outside the gene matches: 4. The CDR3 has 15 residues. CDR1 and CDR2 (germline): LNHNV, YYDKDF (reference sequence).

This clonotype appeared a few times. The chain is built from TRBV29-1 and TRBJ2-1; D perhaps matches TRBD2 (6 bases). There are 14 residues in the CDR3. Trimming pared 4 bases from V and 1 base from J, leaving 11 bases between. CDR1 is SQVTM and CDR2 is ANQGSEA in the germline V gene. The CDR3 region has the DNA TGCAGCGTTGGTCGGGGAGGATCCTACAATGAGCAGTTCTTC. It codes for CSVGRGGSYNEQFF.

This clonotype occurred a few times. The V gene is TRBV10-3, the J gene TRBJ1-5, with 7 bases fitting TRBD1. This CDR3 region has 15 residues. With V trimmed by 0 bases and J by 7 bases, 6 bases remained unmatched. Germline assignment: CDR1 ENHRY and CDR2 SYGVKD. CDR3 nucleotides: TGTGCCATCAGTGAGTCGACAGGGAGGCAGCAGCCCCAGCATTTT. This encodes CAISESTGRQQPQHF.

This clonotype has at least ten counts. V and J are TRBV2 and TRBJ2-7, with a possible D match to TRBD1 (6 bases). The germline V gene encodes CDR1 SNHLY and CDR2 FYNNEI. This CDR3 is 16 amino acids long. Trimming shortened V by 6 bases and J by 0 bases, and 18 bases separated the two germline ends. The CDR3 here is CASSKGNRASSYEQYF. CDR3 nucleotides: TGTGCCAGCAGCAAAGGGAACAGGGCCAGCTCCTACGAGCAGTACTTC.

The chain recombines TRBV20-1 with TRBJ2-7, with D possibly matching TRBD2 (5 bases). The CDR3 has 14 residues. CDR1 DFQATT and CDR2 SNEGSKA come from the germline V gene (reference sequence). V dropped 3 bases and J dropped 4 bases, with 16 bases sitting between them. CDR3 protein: CSASPGGGSYEQYF. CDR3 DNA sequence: TGCAGTGCTAGTCCGGGTGGAGGTTCGTACGAGCAGTACTTC.

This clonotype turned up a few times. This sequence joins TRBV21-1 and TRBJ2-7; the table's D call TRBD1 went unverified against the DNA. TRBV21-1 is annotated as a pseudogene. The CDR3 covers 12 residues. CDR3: CAPLQDRGEQYF. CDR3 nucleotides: TGTGCCCCCCTTCAAGACAGGGGCGAGCAGTACTTC.

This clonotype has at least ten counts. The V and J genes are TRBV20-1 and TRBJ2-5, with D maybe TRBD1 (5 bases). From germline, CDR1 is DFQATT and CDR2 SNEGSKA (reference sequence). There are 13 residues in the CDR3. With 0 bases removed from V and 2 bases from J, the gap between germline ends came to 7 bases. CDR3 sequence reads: CSAREAGQETQYF. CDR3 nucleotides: TGCAGTGCTAGAGAAGCAGGGCAAGAGACCCAGTACTTC.

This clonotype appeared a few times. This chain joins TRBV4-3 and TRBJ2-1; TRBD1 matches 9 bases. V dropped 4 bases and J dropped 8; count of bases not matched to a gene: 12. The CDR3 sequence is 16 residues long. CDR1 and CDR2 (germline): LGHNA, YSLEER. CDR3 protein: CASSRAGTGTGYEQFF. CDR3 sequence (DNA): TGCGCCAGCAGCCGAGCCGGGACAGGGACAGGGTATGAGCAGTTCTTC.